This TCR beta chain originates from a study of blood T cells in healthy people across ages. Turning to this clonotype: Just one base apart from a much larger clone, this may be a read error.

Then a second PCR, running about 6 to 12 cycles, was carried out with a sample-barcoded 5' primer and a J-beta primer mix. In TCRdb, the 5' RACE reads were re-called with MiXCR into one record per CDR3 protein. This table has 700,000 to 850,000 distinct CDR3 sequences, around 36% appearing once. Germline-derived CDR1 and CDR2 are SGHRS and YFSETQ. This CDR3 is 17 amino acids long. V shed 7 bases and J 3 bases; nucleotides not matched to a gene: 16. This receptor was taken from a man between 18 and 35 years old in good health. The chain employs TRBV5-1 and TRBJ1-2, with 9 bases identical to TRBD1. The sequencing input was blood. The CDR3 bases are TGCGCCAGCGGCAACCACAACCCGGGACAGGGTGACTATGGCTACACCTTC. This encodes CASGNHNPGQGDYGYTF.